This TCR beta chain was captured in a study of human T cells and chemical hapten exposure. Study information: Diphenylcyclopropenone was administered weekly to the scalp of patients throughout the roughly 23-week study. Patch tests applied 0.01% DPC to the upper back, read at 6 days.

Deletions cut 0 bases from V and 5 bases from J, with 13 bases between. CDR3 length: 15 residues. Germline V gives CDR1 LNHNV, CDR2 YYDKDF (reference sequence). TCRdb reanalysed the RACE reads using MiXCR and keeps one entry per CDR3 protein. Of around 34,000 distinct CDR3 sequences detected, about 6.3% appear once; the ten largest clones hold 9.1%. The table lists this clonotype with many counts. The time point here: patch test 1, 2 weeks after DPC sensitization. Treatment of the sample: therapeutic diphenylcyclopropenone sensitization with weekly scalp DPC. It was unfractionated whole blood from which total RNA was extracted.

The source was whole blood, collected in connection with sensitization to the hapten diphenylcyclopropenone (DPC). The receptor's source is a woman in her 30s with alopecia areata. Some clones in this sample may be carry-over from other donors' samples. V is TRBV15 and J is TRBJ1-2; D is unresolved. This chain's CDR3 is CATSRDPIRYYGYTF. DNA for the CDR3: TGTGCCACCAGCAGAGATCCCATCAGATATTATGGCTACACCTTC.